This T cell receptor beta chain stems from a study of blood T cell repertoires in COVID-19. Study-level background: Samples of COVID-19 (acute and convalescent) were obtained from the United States, Italy and Spain. The cDNA or gDNA used as material had been derived from T cells, B-cell-depleted T cells, or PBMCs.

Trimming shortened V by 0 bases and J by 3 bases, and 12 bases separated the two germline ends. The germline CDR1 and CDR2 sequences are KGHSH and LQKENI. The CDR3 is 15 residues long. In the original workflow: Estimation of nucleated cell counts relied on the amplification of reference gene primers. Only in-frame clones appear in the TCRdb table, and some are missing; sequencing was by immunoSEQ multiplex PCR. V, J and clone size reflect that table, while D and trimming were determined from the DNA. The repertoire holds roughly 250,000 clones, approximately 90% seen once, with about 0.99% in the top ten. This clone was recorded only once.

This sequence was found in a woman aged 40 to 50 who had recovered from COVID-19. The chain carries TRBV18 and TRBJ2-7; possibly TRBD2 for D (6 bases). Sequencing input: peripheral blood. CDR3 sequence reads: CASSPPSGGHYEQYF. CDR3 DNA sequence: TGTGCCAGCTCACCACCTAGCGGAGGCCACTACGAGCAGTACTTC.